These T cell receptor beta chains were read from a single sample in a study of OX40 agonist ivuxolimab in advanced cancers. Produced via immunoSEQ multiplex PCR; TCRdb's table is partial and in-frame only. Of about 50,000 clones in the sample, about 88% were seen once. The source was CD4+ or CD8+ T cells sorted from blood, collected in a trial of the OX40 agonist ivuxolimab. Every receptor here comes from an adult with an advanced solid tumor such as melanoma, head and neck, liver or kidney cancer. The CDR3 runs from the conserved cysteine through the conserved F or W. A D gene is named only where the DNA matches it firmly. Clone sizes are given selectively: once, few, many, or a class where the clone is expanded.

TRBJ2-1,TRBV5-6,.,once,CASSLDRDAEQFF,TGTGCCAGCAGCTTGGACCGGGACGCTGAGCAGTTCTTC
TRBJ2-1,TRBV4-1,TRBD2,.,CASSQEVTPSGRNEQFF,TGCGCCAGCAGCCAAGAAGTAACACCTAGCGGGAGGAATGAGCAGTTCTTC
TRBJ2-3,TRBV18,.,.,CASSWAGARGDTQYF,TGTGCCAGCTCCTGGGCAGGGGCGCGCGGAGATACGCAGTATTTT
TRBJ1-2,TRBV21-1,.,few,CASSIAGNQQSGNRRVDGYTF,TGTGCCAGCAGCATAGCGGGGAACCAGCAAAGTGGGAACAGGAGGGTAGATGGCTACACCTTC
TRBJ2-7,TRBV2,.,.,CASSERFLFEQYF,TGTGCCAGCAGTGAAAGGTTCTTGTTCGAGCAGTACTTC
TRBJ1-5,TRBV28,.,.,CASSPPGGLSNQPQHF,TGTGCCAGCAGTCCCCCCGGGGGGCTTAGCAATCAGCCCCAGCATTTT
TRBJ1-1,TRBV6-6,.,.,CASSKLGGLNTEAFF,TGTGCCAGCAGTAAATTGGGGGGTTTGAACACTGAAGCTTTCTTT
TRBJ2-7,TRBV11-3,.,.,CASSLFGAGEQYF,TGTGCCAGCAGCTTATTTGGGGCAGGCGAGCAGTACTTC
TRBJ1-2,TRBV25-1,.,.,CASSDPGHYYGYTF,TGTGCCAGCAGTGACCCGGGACACTACTATGGCTACACCTTC
TRBJ1-2,TRBV27,.,.,CASSPPGYYGYTF,TGTGCCAGCAGCCCCCCCGGCTACTATGGCTACACCTTC
TRBJ1-4,TRBV19,.,.,CASSIGGARGREKLFF,TGTGCCAGTAGTATAGGTGGGGCGAGGGGCCGGGAAAAACTGTTTTTT
TRBJ1-3,TRBV9,.,.,CASSVEPFSGNTIYF,TGTGCCAGCAGCGTAGAACCATTCTCTGGAAACACCATATATTTT
TRBJ2-7,TRBV5-5,.,.,CASSYTRFEQYF,TGTGCCAGCAGCTACACACGGTTCGAGCAGTACTTC
TRBJ2-6,TRBV21-1,.,.,CASSKGLVTTCSGANVLTF,TGTGCCAGCAGCAAAGGACTTGTAACAACCTGCTCTGGGGCCAACGTCCTGACTTTC
TRBJ1-5,TRBV29-1,.,.,CSATEGGRNQPQHF,TGCAGCGCCACCGAGGGGGGGCGCAATCAGCCCCAGCATTTT
TRBJ1-4,TRBV5-1,.,.,CASSLDPATNEKLFF,TGCGCCAGCAGCTTGGATCCAGCAACTAATGAAAAACTGTTTTTT
TRBJ2-7,TRBV7-9,TRBD2,.,CASSLPRLAGGLEQYF,TGTGCCAGCAGCTTACCCCGACTAGCGGGAGGGCTCGAGCAGTACTTC
TRBJ1-6,TRBV7-2,TRBD1,.,CASIGLPGGNSPLHF,TGTGCCAGCATCGGCCTCCCAGGGGGTAATTCACCCCTCCACTTT
TRBJ1-2,TRBV19,TRBD1,.,CASSISWSGQGVGGYTF,TGTGCCAGTAGTATCTCGTGGAGTGGACAGGGAGTAGGTGGCTACACCTTC
TRBJ2-5,TRBV30,.,.,CAWSARGGITETQYF,TGTGCCTGGAGTGCCCGTGGGGGGATAACGGAGACCCAGTACTTC
TRBJ1-3,TRBV18,TRBD1,.,CASSPWDRATGNTIYF,TGTGCCAGCTCACCATGGGACAGGGCCACTGGAAACACCATATATTTT
TRBJ2-3,TRBV9,.,.,CASSAGGFADTQYF,TGTGCCAGCAGCGCGGGTGGGTTCGCAGATACGCAGTATTTT
TRBJ2-5,TRBV5-1,.,.,CASTPGVGHSLRETQYF,TGCGCCAGCACCCCGGGAGTGGGACATTCTTTGAGGGAGACCCAGTACTTC
TRBJ1-5,TRBV5-5,.,.,CASSPDPGNSNQPQHF,TGTGCCAGCAGCCCGGATCCAGGGAATAGCAATCAGCCCCAGCATTTT
TRBJ1-2,TRBV30,TRBD1,.,CAWSVGQGNGYTF,TGTGCCTGGAGTGTAGGACAGGGAAACGGCTACACCTTC
TRBJ2-1,TRBV4-1,TRBD2,.,CASSLSPGLAGVNEQFF,TGCGCCAGCAGCCTTTCACCGGGACTAGCGGGAGTCAATGAGCAGTTCTTC
TRBJ2-1,TRBV5-1,.,.,CASSLEREQFF,TGCGCCAGCAGCTTGGAGCGGGAGCAGTTCTTC
TRBJ2-1,TRBV5-1,.,.,CASSRGRDEQFF,TGCGCCAGCAGCCGAGGCCGGGATGAGCAGTTCTTC
TRBJ2-5,TRBV7-9,.,.,CASSLASNQETQYF,TGTGCCAGCAGCTTAGCGTCAAACCAAGAGACCCAGTACTTC
TRBJ1-6,TRBV7-9,TRBD1,.,CASSYTDRGNSPLHF,TGTGCCAGCAGTTATACGGACAGGGGCAATTCACCCCTCCACTTT
TRBJ1-6,TRBV30,.,once,CAWNPAGNSPLHF,TGTGCCTGGAACCCTGCGGGGAATTCACCCCTCCACTTT
TRBJ1-2,TRBV30,TRBD1,.,CAWSVQGHGYTF,TGTGCCTGGAGTGTACAGGGGCACGGCTACACCTTC
TRBJ2-3,TRBV7-2,.,.,CASSSGLSTDTQYF,TGTGCCAGCAGCTCGGGACTCAGCACAGATACGCAGTATTTT
TRBJ1-5,TRBV28,.,.,CASTQLGFQPQHF,TGTGCCAGCACCCAGCTGGGGTTCCAGCCCCAGCATTTT
TRBJ2-3,TRBV2,TRBD1,.,CASLAPGQGTDTQYF,TGTGCCAGCCTGGCTCCGGGACAGGGCACAGATACGCAGTATTTT
TRBJ2-7,TRBV7-2,TRBD2,.,CASSPLAGGGEQYF,TGTGCCAGCAGCCCCCTAGCGGGTGGTGGCGAGCAGTACTTC
TRBJ2-7,TRBV2,.,.,CASSSLQGVEQYF,TGTGCCAGCAGTAGCCTCCAGGGCGTCGAGCAGTACTTC
TRBJ2-1,TRBV11-2,.,once,CASSLDIHNEQFF,TGTGCCAGCAGCTTAGATATCCACAATGAGCAGTTCTTC
TRBJ2-7,TRBV5-1,TRBD1,.,CASSKDRGTYEQYF,TGCGCCAGCAGCAAGGACAGGGGCACCTACGAGCAGTACTTC
TRBJ2-5,TRBV6-1,TRBD2,.,CASSDGAGGPVETQYF,TGTGCCAGCAGTGACGGAGCGGGAGGGCCAGTAGAGACCCAGTACTTC
TRBJ2-7,TRBV5-4,.,.,CASSPELENTYEQYF,TGTGCCAGCAGCCCGGAGTTGGAAAACACCTACGAGCAGTACTTC
TRBJ2-7,TRBV29-1,.,.,CSVGSKYVDEQYF,TGCAGCGTTGGGTCTAAATATGTCGACGAGCAGTACTTC
TRBJ2-5,TRBV28,.,few,CASIPGDGRTETQYF,TGTGCCAGCATCCCTGGGGACGGGAGAACAGAGACCCAGTACTTC
TRBJ2-3,TRBV2,TRBD2,.,CASGGVLQDTQYF,TGTGCCAGCGGGGGGGTCTTACAAGATACGCAGTATTTT
TRBJ1-1,TRBV6-1,.,.,CASSEQPSNTEAFF,TGTGCCAGCAGTGAACAACCATCGAACACTGAAGCTTTCTTT